These T cell receptor beta chains were read from a single sample in a study of post-analysis software for immune sequencing data. MiXCR, run by TCRdb on the PCR reads, gives a single entry per CDR3 protein. The sample consists of roughly 870,000 distinct CDR3 sequences, about 50% of them appearing once. Sequenced material: blood. These receptors came from a girl under 18 with multiple sclerosis. Each CDR3 is given with its conserved first and last residue. The D gene is left open where the match is weak. Clone sizes are given selectively: once, few, many, or a class where the clone is expanded.

size: few
J: TRBJ1-1
V: TRBV12-3/TRBV12-4
D: NA
DNA: TGTGCCAGCAGATACTACATGAACACTGAAGCTTTCTTT
CDR3: CASRYYMNTEAFF

size: NA
J: TRBJ1-2
V: TRBV15
D: NA
DNA: TGTGCCACCAGCATTTCTTTTTCGGGCTATGGCTACACCTTC
CDR3: CATSISFSGYGYTF

size: NA
J: TRBJ1-1
V: TRBV7-3
D: TRBD1
DNA: TGTGCCAGCAGCTTGACAGGGGGGAACACTGAAGCTTTCTTT
CDR3: CASSLTGGNTEAFF

size: NA
J: TRBJ2-7
V: TRBV7-9
D: TRBD2
DNA: TGTGCCAGCAGCCCGGGAGGTGCGGGAGTTTACGAGCAGGACTTC
CDR3: CASSPGGAGVYEQDF

size: NA
J: TRBJ2-3
V: TRBV11-2
D: TRBD2
DNA: TGTGCCAGCAGCCGCTCTAGCGGGGCGGGAGATACGCAGTATTTT
CDR3: CASSRSSGAGDTQYF

size: few
J: TRBJ1-2
V: TRBV2
D: NA
DNA: TGTGCCAGCAGTGAAGAGTGGGCAGGGATGGGCTACACCTTC
CDR3: CASSEEWAGMGYTF

size: NA
J: TRBJ2-1
V: TRBV12-3/TRBV12-4
D: TRBD1
DNA: TGTGCCAGCAGGTTAATGCAGGGGGCCTTTCAGTTCTTC
CDR3: CASRLMQGAFQFF

size: NA
J: TRBJ2-7
V: TRBV7-8
D: NA
DNA: TGTGCCAGCAGCCCCGTACTTAGCCGGCGTCTGTACGAGCAGTACTTC
CDR3: CASSPVLSRRLYEQYF

size: NA
J: TRBJ2-7
V: TRBV9
D: TRBD2
DNA: TGTGCCAGCAGCGCCATAGCGGGGGGGCCATCCGAGCAGTACTTC
CDR3: CASSAIAGGPSEQYF

size: NA
J: TRBJ2-1
V: TRBV20-1
D: NA
DNA: TGCAGTGCCGTCTCGGAGACCCAGTTCTTC
CDR3: CSAVSETQFF

size: NA
J: TRBJ2-3
V: TRBV3-1
D: NA
DNA: TGTGCCAGCAGCCAAGTATGGGACTGGGGCACAGATACGCAGTATTTT
CDR3: CASSQVWDWGTDTQYF

size: NA
J: TRBJ2-7
V: TRBV20-1
D: TRBD1
DNA: TGCAGTGCTGCACGGACAGGGATATCCTACGAGCAGTACTTC
CDR3: CSAARTGISYEQYF

size: few
J: TRBJ2-7
V: TRBV4-1
D: NA
DNA: TGCGCCAGCAGCCAACCTGCCGTCGCAGGGGTAAAGAACGAGCAGTACTTC
CDR3: CASSQPAVAGVKNEQYF

size: NA
J: TRBJ2-3
V: TRBV7-6
D: NA
DNA: TGTGCCAGCAGGAGGGGCGAGGTGAAGGATACGCAGTATTTT
CDR3: CASRRGEVKDTQYF

size: NA
J: TRBJ1-1
V: TRBV5-5
D: NA
DNA: TGTGCCAGCAGCACTCAAGGGGGGCGGATGAACACTGAAGCTTTCTTT
CDR3: CASSTQGGRMNTEAFF

size: NA
J: TRBJ2-1
V: TRBV7-3
D: TRBD1
DNA: TGTGCCAGCAGCACCAGACAGGGGCGGGATGAGCAGTTCTTC
CDR3: CASSTRQGRDEQFF

size: NA
J: TRBJ2-3
V: TRBV7-3
D: TRBD2
DNA: TGTGCCGGCAGTCTCCTAGCGGCAGAGCAGTATTTT
CDR3: CAGSLLAAEQYF

size: few
J: TRBJ2-5
V: TRBV14
D: NA
DNA: TGTGCCAGCAGCCCCAAGGGGCTAGGAGGATGGGAGACCCAGTACTTC
CDR3: CASSPKGLGGWETQYF

size: NA
J: TRBJ1-4
V: TRBV5-1
D: NA
DNA: TGCGCCAGCAGCCTACAGACAGGACCCAATGAAAAACTGTTTTTT
CDR3: CASSLQTGPNEKLFF

size: NA
J: TRBJ1-4
V: TRBV7-3
D: NA
DNA: TGTGCCAGCAGCTCATCGTTGGTTTCGGAGGATCATAATGAAAAACTGTTTTTT
CDR3: CASSSSLVSEDHNEKLFF

size: NA
J: TRBJ1-1
V: TRBV12-3/TRBV12-4
D: TRBD1
DNA: TGTGCCAGCAGTTCTCTTCGGAGGGGGCGCATGAACACTGAAGCTTTCTTT
CDR3: CASSSLRRGRMNTEAFF

size: many
J: TRBJ2-5
V: TRBV2
D: TRBD2
DNA: TGTGCCAGCTATCGCTTCGCGCGGGGGGCTGGTGAAGAGACCCAGTACTTC
CDR3: CASYRFARGAGEETQYF

size: NA
J: TRBJ2-3
V: TRBV5-1
D: TRBD2
DNA: TGCGCCAGCAGCTTAGGAACGACTAGCGGTGCAAATACGCAGTATTTT
CDR3: CASSLGTTSGANTQYF

size: NA
J: TRBJ1-1
V: TRBV5-1
D: NA
DNA: TGCGCCAGCAGCTTGGAGACGGTTGCTGGCGAAGCTTTCTTT
CDR3: CASSLETVAGEAFF

size: once
J: TRBJ2-7
V: TRBV5-1
D: TRBD1
DNA: TGCGCCAGCAGCTTTTTGACAGGGAACCCCTACGAGCAGTACTTC
CDR3: CASSFLTGNPYEQYF

size: NA
J: TRBJ1-2
V: TRBV12-3/TRBV12-4
D: TRBD1
DNA: TGTGCCAGCAGTTTGGGGACAGGGGGCATAGATGGCTACACCTTC
CDR3: CASSLGTGGIDGYTF

size: NA
J: TRBJ2-7
V: TRBV29-1
D: NA
DNA: TGCAGTTGCCGGATGATGGGCGAGCAGTACTTC
CDR3: CSCRMMGEQYF

size: NA
J: TRBJ2-1
V: TRBV29-1
D: TRBD2
DNA: TGCAGCGTTGCGGGACTAGCGGGAGAAAGGAATGAGCAGTTCTTC
CDR3: CSVAGLAGERNEQFF

size: once
J: TRBJ2-5
V: TRBV7-2
D: TRBD2
DNA: TGTGCCAGCAGCTTAGGAGCGGGAGACGGGTATGAGCAGTACTTC
CDR3: CASSLGAGDGYEQYF

size: NA
J: TRBJ2-1
V: TRBV5-8
D: NA
DNA: TGTGCCAGCAGCATAACTAGCTCCGGTTACAATGAGCAGTTCTTC
CDR3: CASSITSSGYNEQFF

size: few
J: TRBJ2-3
V: TRBV7-9
D: TRBD1
DNA: TGTGCCAGCAGCTTATCACCGGGACAGGGGGTCTCAGATACGCAGTATTTT
CDR3: CASSLSPGQGVSDTQYF

size: NA
J: TRBJ2-4
V: TRBV20-1
D: NA
DNA: TGCAGTGCTGGGGACGGAGCCAAAAACATTCAGTACTTC
CDR3: CSAGDGAKNIQYF

size: few
J: TRBJ2-3
V: TRBV7-9
D: TRBD2
DNA: TGTGCCAGCAGCCGCGGGGCGGGAGTTACCACAGATACGCAGTATTTT
CDR3: CASSRGAGVTTDTQYF

size: NA
J: TRBJ2-5
V: TRBV2
D: NA
DNA: TGTGCCAGCAGACCCGAGACCCAGTACTTC
CDR3: CASRPETQYF

size: few
J: TRBJ2-7
V: TRBV11-2
D: NA
DNA: TGTGCCAGCAGCTCCCGACTTTTGAGCTCCTACGAGCAGTACTTC
CDR3: CASSSRLLSSYEQYF

size: once
J: TRBJ2-1
V: TRBV6-6
D: TRBD1
DNA: TGTGCCAGCAGGCTACCCGGGACAGGGGCCTGCAATGAGCAGTTCTTC
CDR3: CASRLPGTGACNEQFF

size: once
J: TRBJ2-7
V: TRBV10-3
D: TRBD1
DNA: TGTGCCATCAGTGACCCAGGGACAGGGGTCCACGAGCAGTACTTC
CDR3: CAISDPGTGVHEQYF

size: NA
J: TRBJ2-3
V: TRBV6-5
D: TRBD2
DNA: TGTGCCAGCAGCCCACTGACTAGCGGGGGGGTCTCTACGCAGTATTTT
CDR3: CASSPLTSGGVSTQYF

size: NA
J: TRBJ2-3
V: TRBV7-9
D: NA
DNA: TGTGCCAGCAGCTTACTCAGGACCAGCACAGATACGCAGTATTTT
CDR3: CASSLLRTSTDTQYF

size: once
J: TRBJ2-7
V: TRBV20-1
D: TRBD1
DNA: TGCAGTGCCCCCGGGACAGCAGTCTACGAGCAGTACTTC
CDR3: CSAPGTAVYEQYF

size: NA
J: TRBJ2-3
V: TRBV12-3/TRBV12-4
D: NA
DNA: TGTGCCAGCAGTCCCCAGAGGGGGGCCTTCACAGATACGCAGTATTTT
CDR3: CASSPQRGAFTDTQYF